This passage covers 32 T cell receptor beta chains from one sample sequenced in a study of T-cell reconstitution after alpha-beta-depleted transplantation in children. Study conclusions and caveats: T-cell counts and diversity at one year post-transplant came mainly from newly produced T cells.

These receptors have no known antigen. Unique molecular identifiers were incorporated into the prepared TCRbeta library. TCRdb redid the calling of the PCR reads with MiXCR, one entry per CDR3 protein. The sample lists about 290,000 distinct CDR3 sequences; less than 9.5% were seen once. The material sequenced was peripheral blood, taken 360 days after TCRalphabeta/CD19-depleted stem cell transplant. The source of these receptors is a female patient between 2 and 10 years old who had a stem cell transplant for Fanconi anemia, so the T cells may come from the graft donor.

The V gene is TRBV12-3 or TRBV12-4, the J gene TRBJ2-4; D uncertain. The CDR3 covers 15 residues. Trimming took 8 bases from V and 2 from J, leaving 16 bases between them. The CDR3 reads CASGSILGSKNIQYF. The CDR3, as DNA: TGTGCCAGCGGCTCGATCCTTGGATCCAAAAACATTCAGTACTTC.

This clonotype was counted a few times. The CDR3 bases are TGTGCCAGCAGTGAAGCGACAGGAAGGGGACGGGTCCGTGGCTACGAGCAGTACTTC. Protein sequence: CASSEATGRGRVRGYEQYF. This chain connects TRBV6-1 to TRBJ2-7, with TRBD1 as a possible D gene (6 bases). The germline gives CDR1 MNHNS, CDR2 SASEGT. V lost 0 bases and J lost 3, with 24 bases in between. The CDR3 loop spans 19 amino acids.

There are a few counts of this clonotype. The chain joins TRBV29-1 to TRBJ1-2, with a possible D match to TRBD1 (5 bases). Trimming removed 0 bases from V and 3 bases from J, with 17 bases in between. The germline CDR1 and CDR2 sequences are SQVTM and ANQGSEA. The length of the CDR3 is 16 residues. For the CDR3, the DNA is TGCAGCGTTGAAGATCCAGGGACGGGCAGCTACTATGGCTACACCTTC. Its translation: CSVEDPGTGSYYGYTF.

This clonotype was seen a few times. This CDR3 is CASSFSTGAGNTIYF. In nucleotides, the CDR3 is TGTGCCAGCAGTTTTAGCACGGGGGCTGGAAACACCATATATTTT. The chain carries TRBV12-3 or TRBV12-4 and TRBJ1-3; a possible D gene is TRBD1 (5 bases). V lost 3 bases, J lost 2 bases, and 11 bases lay in between. The CDR3 is 15 amino acids.

This clonotype was detected ten times or more. The V gene is TRBV5-1, the J gene TRBJ2-2; perhaps TRBD1 as D (6 bases). CDR1 is SGHRS and CDR2 is YFSETQ in the germline V gene. The CDR3 runs to 17 residues. V dropped 0 bases and J dropped 0 bases, with 12 bases sitting between them. The CDR3: CASSLALQGTNTGELFF. DNA for the CDR3: TGCGCCAGCAGCTTGGCCCTACAGGGTACGAACACCGGGGAGCTGTTTTTT.

The chain employs TRBV4-3 and TRBJ1-2; D unclear. This CDR3 contains 12 residues. V lost 1 base and J lost 8, with 8 bases in between. The germline CDR1 and CDR2 sequences are LGHNA and YSLEER. In nucleotides, the CDR3 is TGCGCCAGCAGCCAAGGAACGAGAGGCTACACCTTC. Amino acid sequence: CASSQGTRGYTF.

The table lists this clonotype with a few counts. The CDR3 loop reads CASSDGRRYEQYF. The CDR3 DNA is TGTGCCAGCAGTGATGGCAGGCGCTACGAGCAGTACTTC. The chain is built from TRBV2 and TRBJ2-7, with D unresolved. Germline CDR1 SNHLY, CDR2 FYNNEI. V lost 3 bases and J 3 bases, leaving 9 bases between the germline ends. This CDR3 spans 13 amino acids.

This clonotype was detected only a few times. The chain employs TRBV6-2 or TRBV6-3 and TRBJ1-1; 8 bases match TRBD1. The CDR3 contains 16 residues. V lost 2 bases, J lost 0 bases, and 5 bases stayed unmatched. From germline, CDR1 is MNHEY and CDR2 SVGEGT. The CDR3 DNA reads TGTGCCAGCAGTTACCCGACAGGGGCAATGAACACTGAAGCTTTCTTT. Its translation: CASSYPTGAMNTEAFF.

The V call is TRBV7-2, the J call TRBJ2-7; D is unclear. The CDR3 consists of 14 residues. V was clipped by 1 base and J by 3 bases, with 10 bases between them. Germline CDR1 and CDR2: SGHTA and FQGNSA. The CDR3 is CASSLGRGNYEQYV. The CDR3 bases are TGTGCCAGCAGCTTAGGGCGTGGTAACTACGAGCAGTACGTC.

The chain combines TRBV9 with TRBJ1-4, with TRBD1 identical over 9 bases. The CDR3 is made up of 15 amino acids. Trimming cost V 4 bases and J 4 bases; bases outside gene matches: 5. The germline CDR1 and CDR2 sequences are SGDLS and YYNGEE. This chain's CDR3 is CASSPRQGGNEKLFF. The CDR3 DNA reads as TGTGCCAGCAGCCCAAGACAGGGGGGTAATGAAAAACTGTTTTTT.

This clonotype appeared a few times. This chain connects TRBV12-3 or TRBV12-4 to TRBJ2-6; 7 bases match TRBD1. J gave up 0 bases and V 1 base, and 3 bases lay outside the gene matches. This CDR3 is built from 17 residues. Here the CDR3 DNA reads TGTGCCAGCAGTTTAGGGACAGGACGCTCTGGGGCCAACGTCCTGACTTTC. Translated: CASSLGTGRSGANVLTF.

This clonotype showed up many times. The J gene is TRBJ2-2, the V gene TRBV10-1; D may be TRBD1 (8 bases). From germline, CDR1 is WNHNN and CDR2 SYGVQD (reference sequence). This CDR3 comprises 15 residues. Trimming removed 6 bases at V and 1 base at J, with 12 bases between. CDR3 loop: CASRGGTGNTGELFF. The CDR3 region has the DNA TGCGCCAGCAGGGGAGGGACAGGGAACACCGGGGAGCTGTTTTTT.

This clonotype came up many times. The chain carries TRBV13 and TRBJ1-3, with a weak D call TRBD1 (6 bases). Per the germline V gene, CDR1 is PRHDT and CDR2 is FYEKMQ (reference sequence). V lost 4 bases, J lost 5 bases, and 12 bases lay in between. This CDR3 has 14 amino acids. The DNA for the CDR3 is TGTGCCAGCAGCTCAGGACAGTCTCGAAACACCATATATTTT. Amino acids: CASSSGQSRNTIYF.

This clonotype has only a few counts. This chain connects TRBV18 to TRBJ2-3; D remains ambiguous. The CDR3 has 15 residues. V dropped 5 bases and J dropped 2 bases, with 14 bases sitting between them. The germline gives CDR1 KGHSH, CDR2 LQKENI. The CDR3 DNA follows: TGTGCCAGCTCAGTTACGACGGGCTTCACAGATACGCAGTATTTT. It yields the protein CASSVTTGFTDTQYF.

This chain uses TRBV20-1 with TRBJ2-3; D is possibly TRBD1 or TRBD2 (6 bases each). V gave up 3 bases and J gave up 3 bases, with 10 bases separating them. CDR1 DFQATT and CDR2 SNEGSKA come from the germline V gene (reference sequence). The CDR3 contains 13 residues. The CDR3 here is CSASGGGTDTQYF. The CDR3 DNA sequence: TGCAGTGCTAGCGGAGGGGGGACAGATACGCAGTATTTT.

This clonotype was counted at least ten times. The V and J genes are TRBV20-1 and TRBJ2-2; D assignment may be TRBD1 or TRBD2 (5 bases each). The CDR3 loop spans 13 amino acids. Germline V gives CDR1 DFQATT, CDR2 SNEGSKA (reference sequence). Deletions cut 5 bases from V and 4 bases from J, with 11 bases between. The CDR3 nucleotides read TGCAGTGCTTCTCCTGGGGGCACCGGGGAGCTGTTTTTT. It codes for CSASPGGTGELFF.

V and J are TRBV5-4 and TRBJ1-2; D gene ambiguous. Trimming removed 2 bases from V and 5 bases from J, with 13 bases in between. Germline CDR1 and CDR2: SGHNT and YYREEE (reference sequence). This CDR3 has 14 amino acids. CDR3 bases: TGTGCCAGCAGCTTTTCGGTTGGAAAGTATGGCTACACCTTC. It is translated as CASSFSVGKYGYTF. Full variable domain (outside the CDR3, taken from reference TRBV5-4 and TRBJ1-2): ETGVTQSPTHLIKTRGQQVTLRCSSQSGHNTVSWYQQALGQGPQFIFQYYREEENGRGNFPPRFSGLQFPNYSSELNVNALELDDSALYLCASSFSVGKYGYTFGSGTRLTVV.

This clonotype occurred many times. The rearrangement uses TRBV7-2 and TRBJ1-1, with no clear D. CDR3 length: 14 amino acids. Germline V CDR1 and CDR2: SGHTA, FQGNSA. V was pared by 5 bases and J by 2 bases, with 12 bases between. The CDR3 sequence is CASSPLPENTEAFF. The DNA of the CDR3 is TGTGCCAGCAGCCCCCTGCCGGAAAACACTGAAGCTTTCTTT.

This clonotype was seen repeatedly, ten times or more. The chain joins TRBV15 to TRBJ2-2, with D possibly matching TRBD1 (6 bases). CDR1 is LNHNV, CDR2 YYDKDF, per germline (reference sequence). With 3 bases removed from V and 6 bases from J, the gap between germline ends came to 20 bases. The CDR3 spans 17 residues. The CDR3 is CATSSLHLLSGAGELFF. The CDR3 DNA is TGTGCCACCAGCAGCTTACACCTACTCTCAGGGGCCGGGGAGCTGTTTTTT.

This clonotype was picked up many times. The J gene is TRBJ2-1, the V gene TRBV20-1; D uncertain. This CDR3 contains 18 residues. V lost 3 bases and J lost 5, with 26 bases in between. Per the germline V gene, CDR1 is DFQATT and CDR2 is SNEGSKA (reference sequence). The CDR3 DNA reads TGCAGTGCTAGGTCGGGTTTGGGCACTGCCCAGACCGACAATGAGCAGTTCTTC. Translating gives CSARSGLGTAQTDNEQFF.

The genes are TRBV9 and TRBJ1-2; D may be TRBD1 (5 bases). This CDR3 is built from 15 residues. Germline V lookup: CDR1 SGDLS, CDR2 YYNGEE. Deletions cut 1 base from V and 2 bases from J, with 12 bases between. The CDR3: CASSVNGAKNYGYTF. CDR3 in DNA: TGTGCCAGCAGCGTAAATGGGGCGAAAAACTATGGCTACACCTTC.

This clonotype has a count of ten or more. The chain uses TRBV24-1 and TRBJ2-5; D remains unclear. From germline, CDR1 is KGHDR and CDR2 SFDVKD. The CDR3 is 13 residues long. With 0 bases removed from V and 1 base from J, the gap between germline ends came to 2 bases. The CDR3 DNA sequence: TGTGCCACCAGTGATTTGACCCAAGAGACCCAGTACTTC. The encoded protein is CATSDLTQETQYF.

This clonotype was counted ten times or more. The J gene is TRBJ2-2, the V gene TRBV15; no firm D call. The CDR3 has 13 residues. Germline V gene data show CDR1 as LNHNV and CDR2 as YYDKDF (reference sequence). Trimming removed 4 bases from V and 4 bases from J, with 7 bases in between. CDR3 nucleotide sequence: TGTGCCACCAGCACCCGGTTCACCGGGGAGCTGTTTTTT. The encoded protein is CATSTRFTGELFF.

The chain is built from TRBV23-1 and TRBJ1-1; no clear D gene. TRBV23-1 is an ORF, with its function uncertain. This CDR3 comprises 12 residues. V lost 6 bases, J lost 8 bases, and 13 bases lay in between. This CDR3 is CASSPPGIEAFF. For the CDR3, the DNA is TGCGCCAGCAGCCCCCCTGGGATCGAAGCTTTCTTT.

The chain has TRBV4-2 and TRBJ2-3; D call uncertain. CDR3 length: 11 amino acids. Between the trimmed V and J ends, which lost 6 bases and 4 bases, there was a span of 5 bases. In germline, CDR1 is LGHNA, CDR2 YNFKEQ. This CDR3 is CASRNSDTQYF. CDR3 nucleotides: TGTGCCAGCAGAAACTCAGATACGCAGTATTTT.

This clonotype was seen at least ten times. The chain recombines TRBV20-1 with TRBJ2-7; 15 bases agree with TRBD2. This CDR3 comprises 17 residues. The V gene's germline CDR1 is DFQATT and CDR2 SNEGSKA (reference sequence). V shed 3 bases and J 5 bases; nucleotides not matched to a gene: 11. The CDR3 protein is CSASGGQGLAGGHEQYF. The CDR3 DNA follows: TGCAGTGCTAGTGGGGGACAGGGACTAGCGGGGGGTCACGAGCAGTACTTC.

This clonotype was seen ten or more times. The chain carries TRBV6-5 and TRBJ1-1; unclear D gene. The CDR3 loop spans 11 amino acids. Between the trimmed V and J ends, which lost 7 bases and 3 bases, there was a span of 6 bases. Germline V gene sequence: CDR1 MNHEY, CDR2 SVGAGI. The CDR3 here is CASTRDTEAFF. The CDR3 DNA sequence: TGTGCCAGCACGCGGGACACTGAAGCTTTCTTT.

This clonotype was recorded many times. This chain links TRBV29-1 with TRBJ2-1; D possibly corresponds to TRBD1 (5 bases). V was cut by 3 bases and J by 2 bases, with 11 bases left in between. The CDR3 has 14 amino acids. Germline CDR1 SQVTM, CDR2 ANQGSEA. The CDR3 DNA reads TGCAGCGTTGATTCTGGGGCTACCTACAATGAGCAGTTCTTC. It is translated as CSVDSGATYNEQFF.

The V call is TRBV28, the J call TRBJ2-5, with TRBD1 matching 9 bases. The CDR3 covers 19 residues. CDR1 and CDR2 (germline): MDHEN, SYDVKM. Unmatched junction bases numbered 14, after V lost 3 bases and J lost 0 bases. The CDR3 DNA is TGTGCCAGCAGTTTGGGGTTGGGGGAAACAGGGGGCGACCAAGAGACCCAGTACTTC. Protein: CASSLGLGETGGDQETQYF.

This clonotype was counted at least ten times. The chain employs TRBV7-2 and TRBJ1-6; TRBD1 is a possible D gene (5 bases). Trimming shortened V by 5 bases and J by 0 bases, and 14 bases separated the two germline ends. This CDR3 region has 17 residues. Germline-derived CDR1 and CDR2 are SGHTA and FQGNSA. The CDR3 reads CASSPGTDYSYNSPLHF. DNA of the CDR3: TGTGCCAGCAGCCCTGGGACGGATTACTCCTATAATTCACCCCTCCACTTT.

This clonotype was observed a few times. This chain uses TRBV7-9 with TRBJ2-7, with 8 bases matching TRBD1. Germline CDR1 and CDR2: SEHNR and FQNEAQ (reference sequence). The CDR3 consists of 11 residues. The CDR3 sequence: CAGQGAYEQYF. The DNA for the CDR3 is TGTGCGGGGCAGGGGGCGTACGAGCAGTACTTC.

This clonotype was detected many times. The genes are TRBV28 and TRBJ2-1; TRBD2 aligns across 9 bases. V shed 1 base and J 4 bases; nucleotides not matched to a gene: 5. The CDR3 is made up of 16 amino acids. Per the germline V gene, CDR1 is MDHEN and CDR2 is SYDVKM. The CDR3: CASSLFLREGYNEQFF. DNA of the CDR3: TGTGCCAGCAGTTTATTTTTGCGGGAGGGATACAATGAGCAGTTCTTC.